This passage covers 4 T cell receptor beta chains from one sample sequenced in a study of blood T cell repertoires in COVID-19. Assay: immunoSEQ multiplex PCR; the TCRdb copy retains only in-frame clones and omits some. The sample has some 350,000 clones, about 90% seen once; the top ten hold 2.5% to 3.5%. The source material was PBMCs or T cells enriched from blood (not recorded which). The receptors derive from a woman in her twenties or thirties who had recovered from COVID-19.

V usage is TRBV7-9 and J usage is TRBJ2-5; 11 bases map to TRBD2. This CDR3 region has 17 residues. Trimming cost V 1 base and J 3 bases; bases outside gene matches: 7. Germline lookup yields CDR1 SEHNR and CDR2 FQNEAQ (reference sequence). The CDR3 DNA follows: TGTGCCAGCAGCTTAGATGCTAGCGGGGGGTCCGAAGAGACCCAGTACTTC. Protein product: CASSLDASGGSEETQYF.

This clone appeared a single time. The chain recombines TRBV6-6 with TRBJ1-1; TRBD1 matches 10 bases. V was pared by 5 bases and J by 3 bases, with 15 bases of the junction left unmatched. Germline V gene lookup returns CDR1 MNHNY and CDR2 SVGAGI (reference sequence). The CDR3 has 18 residues. CDR3 nucleotides: TGTGCCAGCAGTCCGTTCGTTAGACAGGGGGCGCGGGACACTGAAGCTTTCTTT. This encodes CASSPFVRQGARDTEAFF.

This chain joins TRBV10-2 and TRBJ1-1, with TRBD1 matching 7 bases. This CDR3 comprises 14 residues. Germline CDR1 is WSHSY and CDR2 is SAAADI. With V trimmed by 6 bases and J by 3 bases, 7 bases remained unmatched. This CDR3 is CASRSKTGDTEAFF. As DNA, the CDR3 is TGCGCCAGCAGGAGTAAAACAGGGGACACTGAAGCTTTCTTT.

The chain couples TRBV7-2 to TRBJ2-1; 7 nucleotides match TRBD2. Germline CDR1 reads SGHTA; CDR2 reads FQGNSA. This CDR3 has 16 residues. Unmatched junction bases numbered 13, after V lost 1 base and J lost 10 bases. DNA of the CDR3: TGTGCCAGCAGCTTAGTGGGCGGGAGAGACTCAAGAGAGCAGTTCTTC. It is translated as CASSLVGGRDSREQFF.